This T cell receptor (beta chain) was recovered during a study of blood T cell repertoires in COVID-19. Looking at the study overall: Samples of COVID-19 (acute and convalescent) were obtained from the United States, Italy and Spain.

Germline values: CDR1 MGHRA, CDR2 YSYEKL. Trimming pared 3 bases from V and 2 bases from J, leaving 17 bases between. The CDR3 consists of 17 residues. Original data processing: By means of reference gene primer amplification, nucleated cell counts were estimated. Here immunoSEQ multiplex PCR was the method, and the copy in TCRdb shows in-frame clones only, minus some. D and trimming come from the DNA, and the V and J calls and clone size come from that table. This sample has around 260,000 clones, with 85% found just once. The specimen was peripheral blood. This sequence was found in a human donor in a cohort sampled during active COVID-19. The rearrangement uses TRBV4-1 and TRBJ1-5; possible D gene TRBD1, 6 bases. CDR3 protein: CASSQEKQGAGNQPQHF. The DNA for the CDR3 is TGCGCCAGCAGCCAGGAAAAACAGGGCGCGGGCAATCAGCCCCAGCATTTT.